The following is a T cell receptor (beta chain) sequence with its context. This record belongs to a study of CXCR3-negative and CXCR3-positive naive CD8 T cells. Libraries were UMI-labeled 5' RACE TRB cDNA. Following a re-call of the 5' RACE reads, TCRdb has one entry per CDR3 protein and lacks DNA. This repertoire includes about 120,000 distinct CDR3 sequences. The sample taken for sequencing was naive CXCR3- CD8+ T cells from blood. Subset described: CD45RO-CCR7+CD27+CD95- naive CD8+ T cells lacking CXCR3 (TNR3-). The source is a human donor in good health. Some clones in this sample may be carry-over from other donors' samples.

The CDR3 loop reads CASSLWSSGETTDTQYF. The genes are TRBV28 and TRBJ2-3; TCRdb's D call, TRBD2, is unchecked because there is no DNA. Germline loops: CDR1 MDHEN, CDR2 SYDVKM. The CDR3 length is 17 residues.